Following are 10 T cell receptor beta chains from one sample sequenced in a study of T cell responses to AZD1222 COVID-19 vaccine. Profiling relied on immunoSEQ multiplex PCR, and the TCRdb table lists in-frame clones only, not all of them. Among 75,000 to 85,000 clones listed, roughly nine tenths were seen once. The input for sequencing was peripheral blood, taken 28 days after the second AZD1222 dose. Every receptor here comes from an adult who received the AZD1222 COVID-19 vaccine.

CDR3 in DNA: TGTGCCAGCAGCTTAGTTCTCGGGGGAGGAGGCTACGAGCAGTACTTC. Encoded protein: CASSLVLGGGGYEQYF. The rearrangement uses TRBV7-2 and TRBJ2-7; tentatively, D is TRBD2 (6 bases). V shed 1 base and J shed 3 bases, with 16 bases lying between them. CDR1 and CDR2 (germline): SGHTA, FQGNSA. The CDR3 has 16 residues.

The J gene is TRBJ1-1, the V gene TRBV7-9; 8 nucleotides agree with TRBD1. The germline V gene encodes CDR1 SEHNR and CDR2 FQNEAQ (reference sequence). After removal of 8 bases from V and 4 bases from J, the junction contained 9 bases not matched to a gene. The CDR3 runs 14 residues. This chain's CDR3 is CASAVGQGATEAFF. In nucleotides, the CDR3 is TGTGCCAGCGCTGTGGGGCAGGGGGCCACTGAAGCTTTCTTT.

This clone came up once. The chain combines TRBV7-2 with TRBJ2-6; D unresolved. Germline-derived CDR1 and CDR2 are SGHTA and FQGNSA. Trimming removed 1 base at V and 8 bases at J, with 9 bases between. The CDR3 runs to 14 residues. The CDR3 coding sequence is TGTGCCAGCAGCTTAGATTGGGTCACCAACGTCCTGACTTTC. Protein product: CASSLDWVTNVLTF.

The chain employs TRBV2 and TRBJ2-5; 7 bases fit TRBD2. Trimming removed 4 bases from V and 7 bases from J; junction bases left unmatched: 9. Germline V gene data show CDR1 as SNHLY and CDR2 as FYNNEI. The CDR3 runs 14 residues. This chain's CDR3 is CASSVSGWGGTQYF. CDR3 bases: TGTGCCAGCAGTGTTAGCGGTTGGGGGGGGACCCAGTACTTC.

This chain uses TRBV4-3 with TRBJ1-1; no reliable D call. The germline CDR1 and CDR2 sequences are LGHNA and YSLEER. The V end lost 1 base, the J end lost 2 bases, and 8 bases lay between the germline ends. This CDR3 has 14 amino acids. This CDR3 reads CASSQVWLNTEAFF. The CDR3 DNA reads TGCGCCAGCAGCCAAGTTTGGCTTAACACTGAAGCTTTCTTT.

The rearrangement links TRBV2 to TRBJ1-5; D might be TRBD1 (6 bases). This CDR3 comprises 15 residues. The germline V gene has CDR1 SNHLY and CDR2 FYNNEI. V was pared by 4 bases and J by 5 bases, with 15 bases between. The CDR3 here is CASSAWGGPDQPQHF. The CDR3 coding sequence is TGTGCCAGCAGTGCGTGGGGGGGCCCGGATCAGCCCCAGCATTTT.

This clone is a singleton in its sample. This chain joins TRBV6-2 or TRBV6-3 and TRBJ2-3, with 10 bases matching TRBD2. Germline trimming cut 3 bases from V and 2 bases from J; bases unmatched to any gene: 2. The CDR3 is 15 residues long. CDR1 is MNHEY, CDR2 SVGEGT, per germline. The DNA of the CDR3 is TGTGCCAGCAGTTATGGACTAGCGGACACAGATACGCAGTATTTT. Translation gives CASSYGLADTDTQYF.

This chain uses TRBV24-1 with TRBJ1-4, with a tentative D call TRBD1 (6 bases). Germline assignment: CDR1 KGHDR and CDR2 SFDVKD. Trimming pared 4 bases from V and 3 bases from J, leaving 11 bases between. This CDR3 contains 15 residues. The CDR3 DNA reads TGTGCCACCAGTGACACGACAGGCCCTAATGAAAAACTGTTTTTT. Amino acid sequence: CATSDTTGPNEKLFF.

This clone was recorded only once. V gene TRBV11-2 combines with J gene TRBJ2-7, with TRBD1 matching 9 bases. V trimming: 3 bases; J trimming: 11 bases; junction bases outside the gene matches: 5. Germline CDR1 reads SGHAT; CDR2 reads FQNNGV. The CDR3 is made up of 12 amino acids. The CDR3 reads CASSLDRGTEYF. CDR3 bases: TGTGCCAGCAGCTTGGACAGGGGAACGGAGTACTTC.

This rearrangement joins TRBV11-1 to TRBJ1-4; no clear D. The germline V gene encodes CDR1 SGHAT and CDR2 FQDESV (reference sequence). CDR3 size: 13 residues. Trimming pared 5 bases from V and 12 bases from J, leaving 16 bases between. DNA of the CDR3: TGTGCCAGCAGCCGAGATATGGTTGGTGAACTGTTTTTT. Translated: CASSRDMVGELFF.